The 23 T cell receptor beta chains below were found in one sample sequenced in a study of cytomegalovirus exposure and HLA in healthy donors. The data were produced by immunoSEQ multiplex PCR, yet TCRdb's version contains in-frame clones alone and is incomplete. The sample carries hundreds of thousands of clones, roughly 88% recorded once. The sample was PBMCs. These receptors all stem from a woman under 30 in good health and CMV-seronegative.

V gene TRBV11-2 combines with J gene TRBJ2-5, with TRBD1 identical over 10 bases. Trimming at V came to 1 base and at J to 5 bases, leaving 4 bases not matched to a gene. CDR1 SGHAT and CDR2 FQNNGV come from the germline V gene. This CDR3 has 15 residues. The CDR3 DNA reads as TGTGCCAGCAGCTTAGGACAGGGGGCCTGGGAGACCCAGTACTTC. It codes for CASSLGQGAWETQYF.

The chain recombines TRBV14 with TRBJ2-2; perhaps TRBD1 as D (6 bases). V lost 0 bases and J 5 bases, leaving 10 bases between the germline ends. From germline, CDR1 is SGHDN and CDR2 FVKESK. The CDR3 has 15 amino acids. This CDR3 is CASSQELGATGELFF. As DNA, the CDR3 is TGTGCCAGCAGCCAAGAACTGGGGGCAACCGGGGAGCTGTTTTTT.

CDR3 DNA: TGTGCCAGCTCACCGGTTGGCAGGGGGAGCACAGATACGCAGTATTTT. Its protein is CASSPVGRGSTDTQYF. The chain has TRBV18 and TRBJ2-3; TRBD1 aligns across 7 bases. There are 16 residues in the CDR3. Germline trimming cut 3 bases from V and 0 bases from J; bases unmatched to any gene: 6. Germline V gene data show CDR1 as KGHSH and CDR2 as LQKENI. The full variable domain, its missing parts supplied by reference TRBV18 and TRBJ2-3, is NAGVMQNPRHLVRRRGQEARLRCSPMKGHSHVYWYRQLPEEGLKFMVYLQKENIIDESGMPKERFSAEFPKEGPSILRIQQVVRGDSAAYFCASSPVGRGSTDTQYFGPGTRLTVL.

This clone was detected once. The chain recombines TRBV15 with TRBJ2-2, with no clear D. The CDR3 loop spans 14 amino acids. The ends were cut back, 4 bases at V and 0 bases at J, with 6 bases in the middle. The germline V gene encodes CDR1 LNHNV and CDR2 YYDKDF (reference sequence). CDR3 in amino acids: CATSIVPNTGELFF. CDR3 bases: TGTGCCACCAGCATAGTCCCGAACACCGGGGAGCTGTTTTTT.

The CDR3 region has the DNA TGCGCCAGCAGCCGCATACAGGGGGCAATTAACTATGGCTACACCTTC. It encodes CASSRIQGAINYGYTF. The chain links TRBV5-1 to TRBJ1-2; 9 bases map to TRBD1. Per germline, CDR1 SGHRS and CDR2 YFSETQ. This CDR3 region has 16 residues. Germline trimming cut 4 bases from V and 1 base from J; bases unmatched to any gene: 8.

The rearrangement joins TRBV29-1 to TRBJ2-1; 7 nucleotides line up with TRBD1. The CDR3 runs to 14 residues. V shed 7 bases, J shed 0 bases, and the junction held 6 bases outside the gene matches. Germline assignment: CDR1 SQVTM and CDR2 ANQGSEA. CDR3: CSGVGGNSYNEQFF. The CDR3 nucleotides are TGCAGCGGGGTAGGGGGCAACTCCTACAATGAGCAGTTCTTC.

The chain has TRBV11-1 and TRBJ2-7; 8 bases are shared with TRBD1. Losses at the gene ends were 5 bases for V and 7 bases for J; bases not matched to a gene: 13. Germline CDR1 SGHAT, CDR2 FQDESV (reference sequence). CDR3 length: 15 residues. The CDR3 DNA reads TGTGCCAGCAGCCCTCAGGGGGCTCGGTTGGAAGAGCAGTACTTC. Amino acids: CASSPQGARLEEQYF.

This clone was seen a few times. This chain's CDR3 is CASSPLQGARTEAFF. The CDR3 DNA reads TGTGCCAGCAGCCCACTACAGGGGGCAAGAACTGAAGCTTTCTTT. The rearrangement joins TRBV5-4 to TRBJ1-1; the match to TRBD1 covers 9 bases. V trimming: 4 bases; J trimming: 5 bases; junction bases outside the gene matches: 9. Germline V gives CDR1 SGHNT, CDR2 YYREEE (reference sequence). The CDR3 is made up of 15 amino acids.

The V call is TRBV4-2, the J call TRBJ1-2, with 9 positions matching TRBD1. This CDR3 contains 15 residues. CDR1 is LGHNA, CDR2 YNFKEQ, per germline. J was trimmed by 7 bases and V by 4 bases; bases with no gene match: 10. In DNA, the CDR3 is TGTGCCAGCAGCCCCTCAGAACAGGGGGCTTCTGGCTACACCTTC. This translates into CASSPSEQGASGYTF.

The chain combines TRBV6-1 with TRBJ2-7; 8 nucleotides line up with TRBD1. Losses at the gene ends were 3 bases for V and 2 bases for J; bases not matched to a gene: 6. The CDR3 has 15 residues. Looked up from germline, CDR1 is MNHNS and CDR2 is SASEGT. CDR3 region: CASSDYRGAAYEQYF. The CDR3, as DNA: TGTGCCAGCAGTGACTACAGGGGGGCTGCCTACGAGCAGTACTTC.

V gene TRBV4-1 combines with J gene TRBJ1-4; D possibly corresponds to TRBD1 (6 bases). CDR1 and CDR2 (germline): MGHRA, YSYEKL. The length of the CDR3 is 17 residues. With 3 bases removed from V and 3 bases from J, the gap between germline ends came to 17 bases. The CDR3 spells CASSQPPTGFANEKLFF. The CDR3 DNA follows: TGCGCCAGCAGCCAGCCCCCTACAGGGTTCGCTAATGAAAAACTGTTTTTT.

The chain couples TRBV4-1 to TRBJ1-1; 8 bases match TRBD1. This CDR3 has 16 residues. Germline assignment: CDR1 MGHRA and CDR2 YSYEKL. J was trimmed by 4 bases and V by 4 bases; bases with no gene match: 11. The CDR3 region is CASSPIGQGVSTEAFF. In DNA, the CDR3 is TGCGCCAGCAGCCCAATCGGACAGGGCGTATCCACTGAAGCTTTCTTT.

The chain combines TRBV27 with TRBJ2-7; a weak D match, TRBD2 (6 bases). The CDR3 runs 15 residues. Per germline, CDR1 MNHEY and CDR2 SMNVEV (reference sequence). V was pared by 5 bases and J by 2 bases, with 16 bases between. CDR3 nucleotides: TGTGCCAGCAGTAGAGGAGGGGCAGGCCCCTACGAGCAGTACTTC. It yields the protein CASSRGGAGPYEQYF.

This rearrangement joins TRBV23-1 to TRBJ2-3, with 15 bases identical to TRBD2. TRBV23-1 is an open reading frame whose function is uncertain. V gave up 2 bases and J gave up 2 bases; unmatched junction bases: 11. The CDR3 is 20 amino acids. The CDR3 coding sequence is TGCGCCAGCAGTCAACCCTCAGGACTAGCGGGGGGGAAAAACACAGATACGCAGTATTTT. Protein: CASSQPSGLAGGKNTDTQYF.

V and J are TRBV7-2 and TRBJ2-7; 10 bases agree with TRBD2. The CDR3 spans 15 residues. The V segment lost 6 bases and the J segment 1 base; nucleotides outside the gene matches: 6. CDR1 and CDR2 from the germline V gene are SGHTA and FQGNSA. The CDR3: CASSLGTSVSYEQYF. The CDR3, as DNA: TGTGCCAGCAGTTTGGGGACTAGCGTTTCCTACGAGCAGTACTTC.

The chain's CDR3 is CASSLVAWGHTGELFF. The CDR3 DNA sequence: TGTGCCAGCAGTTTAGTAGCCTGGGGGCACACCGGGGAGCTGTTTTTT. The rearrangement links TRBV28 to TRBJ2-2; weak D call: TRBD1 (6 bases). Germline lookup yields CDR1 MDHEN and CDR2 SYDVKM. This CDR3 contains 16 residues. Trimming cost V 2 bases and J 3 bases, with 13 bases left between them.

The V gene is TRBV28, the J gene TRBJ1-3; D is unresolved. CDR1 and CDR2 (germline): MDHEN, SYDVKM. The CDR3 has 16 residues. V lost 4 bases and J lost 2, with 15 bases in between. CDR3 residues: CASSSIGVRAGNTIYF. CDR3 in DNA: TGTGCCAGCAGTTCTATCGGGGTTCGGGCTGGAAACACCATATATTTT.

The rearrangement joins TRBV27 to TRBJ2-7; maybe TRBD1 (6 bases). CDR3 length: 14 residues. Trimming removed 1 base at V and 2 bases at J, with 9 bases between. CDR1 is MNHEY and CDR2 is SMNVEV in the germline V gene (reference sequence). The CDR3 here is CASSLWQGTYEQYF. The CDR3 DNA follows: TGTGCCAGCAGTTTATGGCAGGGGACCTACGAGCAGTACTTC.

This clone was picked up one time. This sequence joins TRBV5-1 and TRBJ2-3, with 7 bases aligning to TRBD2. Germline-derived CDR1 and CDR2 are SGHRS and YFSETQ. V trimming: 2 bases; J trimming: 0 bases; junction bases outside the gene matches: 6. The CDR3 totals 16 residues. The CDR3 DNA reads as TGCGCCAGCAGCTTACTAGCGAACCCTAGCACAGATACGCAGTATTTT. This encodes CASSLLANPSTDTQYF.

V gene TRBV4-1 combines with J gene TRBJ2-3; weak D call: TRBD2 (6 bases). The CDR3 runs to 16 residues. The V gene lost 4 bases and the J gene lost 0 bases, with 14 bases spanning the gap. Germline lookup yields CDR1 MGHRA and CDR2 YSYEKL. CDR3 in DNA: TGCGCCAGCAGCCCGTACGGTGGGACTAGCACAGATACGCAGTATTTT. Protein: CASSPYGGTSTDTQYF.

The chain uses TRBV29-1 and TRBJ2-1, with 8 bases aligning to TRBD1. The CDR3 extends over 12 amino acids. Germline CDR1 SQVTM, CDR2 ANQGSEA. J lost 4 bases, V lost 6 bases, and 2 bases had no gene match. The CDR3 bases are TGCAGCGTGTGGACAGGGTACAATGAGCAGTTCTTC. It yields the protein CSVWTGYNEQFF.

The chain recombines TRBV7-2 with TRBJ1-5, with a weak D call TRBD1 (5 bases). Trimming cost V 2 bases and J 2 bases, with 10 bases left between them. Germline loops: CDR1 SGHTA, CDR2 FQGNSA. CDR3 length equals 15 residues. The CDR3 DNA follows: TGTGCCAGCAGCTTACAGGGCTTAGGCAATCAGCCCCAGCATTTT. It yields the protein CASSLQGLGNQPQHF.

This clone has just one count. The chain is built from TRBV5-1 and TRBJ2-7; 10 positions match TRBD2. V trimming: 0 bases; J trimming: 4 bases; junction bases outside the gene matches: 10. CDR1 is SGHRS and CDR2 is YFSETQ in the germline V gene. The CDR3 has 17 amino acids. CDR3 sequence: CASSLGWASGRNYEQYF. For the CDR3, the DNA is TGCGCCAGCAGCTTGGGGTGGGCTAGCGGGAGAAATTACGAGCAGTACTTC.